Each of the 17 T cell receptor beta chains below was sequenced from the same sample in a study of cytomegalovirus exposure and HLA in healthy donors. The data were produced by immunoSEQ multiplex PCR, yet TCRdb's version contains in-frame clones alone and is incomplete. In the table there are about 82,000 clones, 85% to 95% of which are singletons. Sequenced input: PBMCs. The receptors were gathered from a woman in her late teens or twenties in good health and CMV-seronegative.

The chain combines TRBV5-1 with TRBJ2-5; 8 nucleotides align to TRBD2. Germline V lookup: CDR1 SGHRS, CDR2 YFSETQ. The CDR3 runs to 16 residues. After removal of 0 bases from V and 3 bases from J, the junction contained 7 bases not matched to a gene. This CDR3 is CASSLEAAGGEETQYF. The CDR3 bases are TGCGCCAGCAGCTTGGAGGCTGCGGGGGGAGAAGAGACCCAGTACTTC.

In its sample, this clone was seen a few times. V usage is TRBV28 and J usage is TRBJ2-1; D is perhaps TRBD2 (7 bases). Between the trimmed V and J ends, which lost 3 bases and 8 bases, there was a span of 11 bases. Germline loops: CDR1 MDHEN, CDR2 SYDVKM. The CDR3 has 13 amino acids. The CDR3 sequence is CASSFWEGDEQFF. For the CDR3, the DNA is TGTGCCAGCAGTTTTTGGGAGGGGGATGAGCAGTTCTTC.

On this clone itself: Within the sample, other DNA sequences also encode this same CDR3. The chain uses TRBV18 and TRBJ2-7; D is unresolved. V lost 3 bases to trimming and J lost 0 bases, with 3 bases between them. Germline V gene lookup returns CDR1 KGHSH and CDR2 LQKENI. The CDR3 contains 12 residues. This CDR3 reads CASSPGSYEQYF. The CDR3 DNA reads TGTGCCAGCTCACCCGGCTCCTACGAGCAGTACTTC.

This sequence joins TRBV2 and TRBJ2-2, with TRBD2 identical over 9 bases. CDR3 size: 17 residues. V was pared by 3 bases and J by 5 bases, with 10 bases of the junction left unmatched. From germline, CDR1 is SNHLY and CDR2 FYNNEI. In DNA, the CDR3 is TGTGCCAGCAGTGATGGAGTAGCGGGAGTAGATACCGGGGAGCTGTTTTTT. Translated: CASSDGVAGVDTGELFF.

The chain recombines TRBV28 with TRBJ1-1; D is unclear. This CDR3 region has 14 residues. CDR1 and CDR2 (germline): MDHEN, SYDVKM. With 7 bases removed from V and 10 bases from J, the gap between germline ends came to 22 bases. Here the CDR3 DNA reads TGTGCCAGCACCGTATTCCCTGCGGGCCGGGGAGCTTTCTTT. Translated, it gives CASTVFPAGRGAFF.

This clone was counted a single time. The CDR3 sequence: CASTFGDRGYTF. CDR3 DNA sequence: TGTGCCAGCACCTTCGGGGATAGAGGCTACACCTTC. The chain has TRBV25-1 and TRBJ1-2; D gene uncertain. The germline V and J ends were trimmed by 7 bases and 8 bases, with 14 bases remaining between them. CDR1 and CDR2 (germline): MGHDK, SYGVNS. This CDR3 spans 12 amino acids.

This chain uses TRBV19 with TRBJ2-7; no reliable D call. The CDR3 extends over 14 amino acids. Trimming took off 3 bases at V and 2 bases at J, with 11 bases between the two ends. In germline, CDR1 is LNHDA, CDR2 SQIVND (reference sequence). Here the CDR3 DNA reads TGTGCCAGTAGTATTGAAGACTCGGCCTACGAGCAGTACTTC. Translated, it gives CASSIEDSAYEQYF.

V is TRBV2 and J is TRBJ2-7, with D tentatively TRBD2 (5 bases). With 6 bases removed from V and 2 bases from J, the gap between germline ends came to 14 bases. The germline CDR1 and CDR2 sequences are SNHLY and FYNNEI. The length of the CDR3 is 14 residues. CDR3 nucleotide sequence: TGTGCCAGCAGGGGCCGGGAACGCACCTACGAGCAGTACTTC. Its translation is CASRGRERTYEQYF.

This CDR3 is CASSRSRGSETQYF. The CDR3 DNA reads as TGTGCCAGTAGCAGGTCGCGGGGGTCAGAGACCCAGTACTTC. The V and J genes are TRBV19 and TRBJ2-5; 7 bases agree with TRBD2. The CDR3 has 14 amino acids. The trim removed 6 bases at V and 4 bases at J, leaving 8 bases unmatched. Germline CDR1 reads LNHDA; CDR2 reads SQIVND (reference sequence).

The rearrangement links TRBV4-3 to TRBJ2-1; 11 bases line up with TRBD2. Germline V gives CDR1 LGHNA, CDR2 YSLEER. Trimming cost V 1 base and J 0 bases; bases outside gene matches: 8. This CDR3 has 19 residues. CDR3 residues: CASSQVGTSGYSSYNEQFF. CDR3 bases: TGCGCCAGCAGCCAAGTGGGGACTAGCGGCTACAGCTCCTACAATGAGCAGTTCTTC.

V usage is TRBV27 and J usage is TRBJ2-5, with TRBD1 matching 9 bases. This CDR3 has 15 residues. J gave up 7 bases and V 5 bases, and 11 bases lay outside the gene matches. Per the germline V gene, CDR1 is MNHEY and CDR2 is SMNVEV (reference sequence). CDR3 sequence reads: CASSIRAGQGGTQYF. In DNA form, the CDR3 reads TGTGCCAGCAGTATACGAGCGGGACAGGGTGGGACCCAGTACTTC.

This clone was seen only once. The chain carries TRBV28 and TRBJ2-3; 7 bases line up with TRBD2. V lost 5 bases and J lost 2; bases outside the gene matches: 7. This CDR3 has 15 residues. Per the germline V gene, CDR1 is MDHEN and CDR2 is SYDVKM. The DNA of the CDR3 is TGTGCCAGCAGTACTTGGGGGGGTCACACAGATACGCAGTATTTT. Translating gives CASSTWGGHTDTQYF.

The chain is built from TRBV4-1 and TRBJ1-4; no clear D gene. The CDR3 spans 15 residues. Trimming stripped 4 bases from V and 8 bases from J, with 17 bases between. CDR1 and CDR2 (germline): MGHRA, YSYEKL. The CDR3 protein is CASSRSGGIQEKLFF. CDR3 DNA sequence: TGCGCCAGCAGCCGGTCGGGAGGGATACAGGAAAAACTGTTTTTT.

The V and J genes are TRBV7-8 and TRBJ2-7; 11 nucleotides agree with TRBD2. Germline loops: CDR1 SGHVS, CDR2 FQNEAQ. This CDR3 spans 15 amino acids. V lost 1 base, J lost 3 bases, and 2 bases stayed unmatched. DNA for the CDR3: TGTGCCAGCAGCTTAGGGGGGACTAGCGGCTACGAGCAGTACTTC. It encodes CASSLGGTSGYEQYF.

This rearrangement joins TRBV5-6 to TRBJ2-2, with D possibly being TRBD1 (5 bases). The CDR3 contains 13 residues. V shed 0 bases and J shed 5 bases, with 5 bases lying between them. Germline lookup yields CDR1 SGHDT and CDR2 YYEEEE. CDR3 bases: TGTGCCAGCAGCTTGGAGGGGACCGGGGAGCTGTTTTTT. Residues: CASSLEGTGELFF.

CDR3 DNA: TGTGCCAGCAGTCCCGGGTTGGGCACTGAAGCTTTCTTT. This codes for CASSPGLGTEAFF. V and J are TRBV7-9 and TRBJ1-1; D not resolved. With 6 bases removed from V and 4 bases from J, the gap between germline ends came to 12 bases. This CDR3 spans 13 amino acids. CDR1 is SEHNR, CDR2 FQNEAQ, per germline (reference sequence).

This clone was detected only once. This rearrangement joins TRBV21-1 to TRBJ1-2. TRBV21-1 is an annotated pseudogene. This CDR3 is 10 amino acids long. The CDR3 loop is CASQTDGYTF. The CDR3 DNA reads TGTGCCAGCCAGACTGATGGCTACACCTTC.